This T cell receptor (beta chain) was identified during a study of low-dose radiotherapy and immunotherapy resistance in tumors. Overall study context: It was 1 Gy per fraction every two weeks that Cohort 2 received, adding up to 13 Gy over 26 weeks. Patients took aspirin 300 mg by mouth once daily. This continued for four cycles, starting on cycle 1 day 1.

TRAV and TRBV primers primed cDNA for both TCRalpha and TCRbeta. Both a constant-region primer and a V-primer adapter served to amplify TCRs across roughly 20 PCR cycles. TCRdb re-called the reads through MiXCR, storing one row per CDR3 protein. The sample lists some 100,000 distinct CDR3 sequences, roughly 20% occurring once. Looked up from germline, CDR1 is MNHEY and CDR2 is SMNVEV (reference sequence). Trimming took off 0 bases at V and 4 bases at J, with 7 bases between the two ends. This CDR3 region has 15 residues. There are many counts of this clonotype. Time point denoted: after trial treatment. This sample's treatment: LDRT plus nivolumab, ipilimumab, low-dose cyclophosphamide and aspirin (RACIN trial). Ipilimumab, nivolumab, aspirin, low-dose cyclophosphamide and low-dose radiotherapy were administered to donors.

Sequenced here: PBMCs, sampled after low-dose radiotherapy plus immunotherapy. J is TRBJ2-6 and V is TRBV27, with unresolved D. This clonotype was sampled from a male donor with prostate cancer. The CDR3 DNA follows: TGTGCCAGCAGTTTATCGTCATCAGGGGCCAACGTCCTGACTTTC. The encoded protein is CASSLSSSGANVLTF.